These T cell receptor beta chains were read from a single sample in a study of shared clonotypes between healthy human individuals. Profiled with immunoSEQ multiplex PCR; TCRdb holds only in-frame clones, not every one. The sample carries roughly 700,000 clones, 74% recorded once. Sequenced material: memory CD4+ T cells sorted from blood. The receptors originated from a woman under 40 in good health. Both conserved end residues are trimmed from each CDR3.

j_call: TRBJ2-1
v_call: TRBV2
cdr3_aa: ASSVLDLSNEQF

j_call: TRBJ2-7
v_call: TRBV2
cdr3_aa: ASSPRPEQY

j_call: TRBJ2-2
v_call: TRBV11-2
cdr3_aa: ASSLRSGSGNTGELF

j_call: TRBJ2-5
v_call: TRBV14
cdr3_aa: ASSHLSETQY

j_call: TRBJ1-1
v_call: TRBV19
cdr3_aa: ASSIGLGRGGTEAF

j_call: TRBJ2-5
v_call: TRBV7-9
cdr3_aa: ASSLWETQY

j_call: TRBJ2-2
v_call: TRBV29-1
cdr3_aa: SVAWGTNTGELF

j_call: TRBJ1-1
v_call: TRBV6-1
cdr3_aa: ASSEVGGNTEAF

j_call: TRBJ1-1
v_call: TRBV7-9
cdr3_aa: ASSPTKGQGRNTEAF

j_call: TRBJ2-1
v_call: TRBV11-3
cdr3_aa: ASSLLAGSLNEQF

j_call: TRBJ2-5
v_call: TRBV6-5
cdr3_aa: ASSYGGEETQY

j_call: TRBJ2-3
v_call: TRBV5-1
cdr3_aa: ASRASLGTDTQY

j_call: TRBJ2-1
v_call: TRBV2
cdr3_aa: ASGRDRGYNEQF

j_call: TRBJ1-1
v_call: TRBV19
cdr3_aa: ASSITGGLTEAF

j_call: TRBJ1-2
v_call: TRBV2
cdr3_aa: ASTYTPGAGYT

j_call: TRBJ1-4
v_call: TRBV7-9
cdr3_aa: ASSPQGTATNEKLF

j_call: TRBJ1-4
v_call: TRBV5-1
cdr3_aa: ASSMTPGANEKLF

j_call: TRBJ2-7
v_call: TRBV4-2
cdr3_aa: ASSQQGGNSYEQY

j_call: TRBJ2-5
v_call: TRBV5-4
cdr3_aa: ASSLGGRRQETQY

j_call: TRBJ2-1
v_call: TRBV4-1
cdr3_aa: ASSASPSSYNEQF

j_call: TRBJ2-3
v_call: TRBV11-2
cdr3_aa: ASSLVLLPRGFTDTQY

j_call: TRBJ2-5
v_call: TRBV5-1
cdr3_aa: ASTDLTGGQETQY

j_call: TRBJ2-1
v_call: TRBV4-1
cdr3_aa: ASSRRRDLPYNEQF

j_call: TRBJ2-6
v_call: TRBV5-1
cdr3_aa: ASSPGVITGANVLT

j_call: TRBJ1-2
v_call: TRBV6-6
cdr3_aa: ASSPRQGADYGYT

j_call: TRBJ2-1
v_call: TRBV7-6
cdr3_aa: ASERERPF

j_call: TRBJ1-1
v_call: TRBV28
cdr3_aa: ASSFSKQGAAEAF

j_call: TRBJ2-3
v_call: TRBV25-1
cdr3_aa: ASSESTSTSTDTQY

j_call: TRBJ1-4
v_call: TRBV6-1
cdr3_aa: ASSRGRSNEKLF

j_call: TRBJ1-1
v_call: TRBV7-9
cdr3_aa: ASSLPRGGSEAF

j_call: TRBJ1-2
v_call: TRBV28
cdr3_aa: ASSPGQGGGYT

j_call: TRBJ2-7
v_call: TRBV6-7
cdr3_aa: ASTDLAGVIDEQY

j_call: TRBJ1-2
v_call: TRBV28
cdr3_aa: ASSRDPITYGYT

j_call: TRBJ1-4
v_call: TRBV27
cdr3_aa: ASSLRVDTNEKLF

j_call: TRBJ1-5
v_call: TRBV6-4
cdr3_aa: ASSDSDSQPQH

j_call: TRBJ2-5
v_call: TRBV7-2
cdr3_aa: ASKDRGGLETQY

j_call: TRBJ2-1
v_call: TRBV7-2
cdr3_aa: ASSSNALLVDNNEQF

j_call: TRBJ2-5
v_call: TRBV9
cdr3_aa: ASSVGRDMYQETQY

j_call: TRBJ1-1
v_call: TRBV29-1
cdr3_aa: SVESNYGTEAF

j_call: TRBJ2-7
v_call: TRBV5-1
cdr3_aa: ASSSGTSGLGQY

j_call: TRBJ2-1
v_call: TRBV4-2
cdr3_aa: ASSQDRGSYNEQF

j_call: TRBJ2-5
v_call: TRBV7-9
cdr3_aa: ASSLSGSSGSLTQY

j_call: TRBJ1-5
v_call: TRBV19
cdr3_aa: ASRSGNQPQH

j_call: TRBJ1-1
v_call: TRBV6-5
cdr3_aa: ASSSQNTEAF

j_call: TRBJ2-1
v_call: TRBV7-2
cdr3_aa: ASSLRTSGRNNEQF

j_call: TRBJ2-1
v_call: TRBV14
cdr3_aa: ASSLLAGGRNEQF

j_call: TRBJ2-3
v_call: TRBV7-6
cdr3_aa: ASSSGPDTQY

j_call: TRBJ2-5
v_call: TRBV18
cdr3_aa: ASSPLTAGGETQY

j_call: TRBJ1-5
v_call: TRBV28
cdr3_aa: ASRFGQHSNQPQH